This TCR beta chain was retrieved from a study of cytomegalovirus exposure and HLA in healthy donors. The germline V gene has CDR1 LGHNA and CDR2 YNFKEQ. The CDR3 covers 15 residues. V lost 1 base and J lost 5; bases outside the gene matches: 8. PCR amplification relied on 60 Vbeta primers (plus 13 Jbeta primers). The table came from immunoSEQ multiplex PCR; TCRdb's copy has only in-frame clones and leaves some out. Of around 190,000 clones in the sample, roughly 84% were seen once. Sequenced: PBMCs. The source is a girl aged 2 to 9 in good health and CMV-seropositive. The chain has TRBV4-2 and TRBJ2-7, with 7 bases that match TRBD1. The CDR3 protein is CASSQVQDRSHEQYF. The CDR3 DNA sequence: TGTGCCAGCAGCCAAGTTCAGGACAGGTCCCACGAGCAGTACTTC.